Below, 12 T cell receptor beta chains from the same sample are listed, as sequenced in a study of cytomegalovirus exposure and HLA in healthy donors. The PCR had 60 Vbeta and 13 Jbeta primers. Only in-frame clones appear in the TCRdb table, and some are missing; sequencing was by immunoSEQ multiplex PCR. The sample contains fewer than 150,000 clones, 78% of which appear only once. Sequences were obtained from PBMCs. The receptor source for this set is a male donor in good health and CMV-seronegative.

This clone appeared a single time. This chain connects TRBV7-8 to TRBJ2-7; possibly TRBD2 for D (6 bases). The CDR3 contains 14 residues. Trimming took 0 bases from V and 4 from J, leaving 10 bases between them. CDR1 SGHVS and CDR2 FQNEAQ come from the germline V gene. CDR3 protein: CASSLAPGRYEQYF. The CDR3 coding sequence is TGTGCCAGCAGCTTAGCGCCTGGGAGGTACGAGCAGTACTTC.

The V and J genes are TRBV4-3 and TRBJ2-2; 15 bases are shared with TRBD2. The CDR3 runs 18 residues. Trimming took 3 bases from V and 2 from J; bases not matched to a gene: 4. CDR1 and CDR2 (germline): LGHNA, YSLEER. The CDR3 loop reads CASSHRTSGGGNTGELFF. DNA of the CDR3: TGCGCCAGCAGCCACCGGACTAGCGGGGGGGGAAACACCGGGGAGCTGTTTTTT.

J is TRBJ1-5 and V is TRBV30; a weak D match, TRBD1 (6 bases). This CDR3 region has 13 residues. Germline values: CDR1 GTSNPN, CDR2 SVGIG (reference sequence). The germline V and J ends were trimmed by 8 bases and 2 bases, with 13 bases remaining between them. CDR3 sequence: CAGGGDGNQPQHF. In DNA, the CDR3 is TGTGCCGGGGGGGGCGATGGCAATCAGCCCCAGCATTTT. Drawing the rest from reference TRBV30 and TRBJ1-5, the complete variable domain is SQTIHQWPATLVQPVGSPLSLECTVEGTSNPNLYWYRQAAGRGLQLLFYSVGIGQISSEVPQNLSASRPQDRQFILSSKKLLLSDSGFYLCAGGGDGNQPQHFGDGTRLSIL.

In DNA form, the CDR3 reads TGTGCCAGCAGCCCTGCGGGGGGCTTGCACGAGCAGTACTTC. Amino acid sequence: CASSPAGGLHEQYF. The V and J genes are TRBV27 and TRBJ2-7, with 8 bases matching TRBD2. This CDR3 is built from 14 residues. The J segment lost 5 bases and the V segment lost 6 bases, leaving 9 bases of the junction unmatched. Germline-derived CDR1 and CDR2 are MNHEY and SMNVEV (reference sequence).

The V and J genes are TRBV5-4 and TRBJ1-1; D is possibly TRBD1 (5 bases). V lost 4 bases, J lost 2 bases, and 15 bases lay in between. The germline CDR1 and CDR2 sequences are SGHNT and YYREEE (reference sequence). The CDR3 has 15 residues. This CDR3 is CASSPGGGLNTEAFF. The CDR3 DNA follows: TGTGCCAGCAGCCCTGGTGGGGGGTTAAACACTGAAGCTTTCTTT.

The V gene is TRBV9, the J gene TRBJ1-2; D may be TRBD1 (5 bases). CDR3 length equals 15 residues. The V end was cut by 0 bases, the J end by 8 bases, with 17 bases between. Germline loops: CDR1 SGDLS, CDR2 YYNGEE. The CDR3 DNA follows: TGTGCCAGCAGCGTAGAGGTTAGGGGAACAGAGGGCTACACCTTC. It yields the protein CASSVEVRGTEGYTF.

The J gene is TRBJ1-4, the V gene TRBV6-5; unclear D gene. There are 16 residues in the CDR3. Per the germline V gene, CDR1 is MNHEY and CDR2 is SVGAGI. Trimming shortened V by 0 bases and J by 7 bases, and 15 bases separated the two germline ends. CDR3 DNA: TGTGCCAGCAGTTACTCGTGGGCAGGATCAGGTGAAAAACTGTTTTTT. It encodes CASSYSWAGSGEKLFF.

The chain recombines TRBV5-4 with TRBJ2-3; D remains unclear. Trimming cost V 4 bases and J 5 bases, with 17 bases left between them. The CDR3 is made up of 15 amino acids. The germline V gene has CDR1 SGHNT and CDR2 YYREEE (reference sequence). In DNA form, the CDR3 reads TGTGCCAGCAGCCCCCAGGAACCCAGAATAGATACGCAGTATTTT. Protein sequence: CASSPQEPRIDTQYF.

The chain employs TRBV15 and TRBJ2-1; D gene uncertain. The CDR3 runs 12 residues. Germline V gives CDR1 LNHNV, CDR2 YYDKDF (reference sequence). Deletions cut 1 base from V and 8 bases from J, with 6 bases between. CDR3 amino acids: CATSRVADEQFF. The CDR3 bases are TGTGCCACCAGCAGAGTAGCAGATGAGCAGTTCTTC.

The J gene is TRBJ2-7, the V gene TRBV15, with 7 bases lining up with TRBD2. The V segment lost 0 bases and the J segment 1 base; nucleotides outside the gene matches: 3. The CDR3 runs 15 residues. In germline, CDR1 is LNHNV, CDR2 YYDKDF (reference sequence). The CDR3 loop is CATSRDRGESYEQYF. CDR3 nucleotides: TGTGCCACCAGCAGAGATCGGGGGGAATCCTACGAGCAGTACTTC.

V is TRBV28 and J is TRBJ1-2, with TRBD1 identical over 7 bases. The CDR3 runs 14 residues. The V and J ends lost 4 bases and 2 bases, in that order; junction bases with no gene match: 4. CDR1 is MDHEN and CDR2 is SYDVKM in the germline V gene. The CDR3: CASSSGDRNYGYTF. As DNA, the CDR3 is TGTGCCAGCAGTTCGGGGGACAGAAACTATGGCTACACCTTC.

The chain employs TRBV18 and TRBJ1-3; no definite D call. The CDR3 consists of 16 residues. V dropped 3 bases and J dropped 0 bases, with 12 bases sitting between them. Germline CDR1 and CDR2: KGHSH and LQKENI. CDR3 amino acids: CASSPLDVSSGNTIYF. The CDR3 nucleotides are TGTGCCAGCTCACCGCTAGACGTTAGCTCTGGAAACACCATATATTTT.